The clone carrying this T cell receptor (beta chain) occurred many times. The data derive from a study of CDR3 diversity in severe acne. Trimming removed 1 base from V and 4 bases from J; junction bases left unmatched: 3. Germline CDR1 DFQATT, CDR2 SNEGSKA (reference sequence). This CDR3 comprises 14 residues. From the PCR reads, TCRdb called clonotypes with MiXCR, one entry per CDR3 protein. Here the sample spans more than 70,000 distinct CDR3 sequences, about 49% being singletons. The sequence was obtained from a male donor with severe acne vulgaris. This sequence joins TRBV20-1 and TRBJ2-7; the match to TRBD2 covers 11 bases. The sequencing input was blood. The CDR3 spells CSARVLAGEYEQYF. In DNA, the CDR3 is TGCAGTGCTAGAGTACTAGCGGGAGAGTACGAGCAGTACTTC.